A single sample is the source of the 16 T cell receptor beta chains below, sequenced in a study of T cell repertoires in cytomegalovirus infection. These receptors' targets are unknown. Each CDR3 protein gets one entry after TCRdb re-called the reads with MiXCR. The sample carries 40,000 to 60,000 distinct CDR3 sequences, 20% to 25% recorded once. This specimen was CD8+ T cells from cultured PBMCs, taken from culture after CMV antigen stimulation. Every receptor here comes from a human donor in good health (CMV status not recorded). Some clones in this sample may be carry-over from other donors' samples.

The rearrangement joins TRBV11-2 to TRBJ1-1; D perhaps matches TRBD1 (5 bases). The CDR3 is 14 amino acids. The germline CDR1 and CDR2 sequences are SGHAT and FQNNGV. With 3 bases removed from V and 10 bases from J, the gap between germline ends came to 18 bases. The CDR3 here is CASSLAGSRVGAFF. The CDR3 DNA is TGTGCCAGCAGCTTGGCAGGGTCCCGAGTAGGAGCTTTCTTT.

This chain joins TRBV7-8 and TRBJ1-1; TRBD1 matches at 8 bases. CDR1 SGHVS and CDR2 FQNEAQ come from the germline V gene. V trimming: 4 bases; J trimming: 4 bases; junction bases outside the gene matches: 14. This CDR3 spans 17 amino acids. In nucleotides, the CDR3 is TGTGCCAGCAGCTCTATTATCCTGACGACAGGGGCCACTGAAGCTTTCTTT. Translating gives CASSSIILTTGATEAFF.

The rearrangement uses TRBV7-2 and TRBJ2-5; the D is unclear. The germline V and J ends were trimmed by 5 bases and 2 bases, with 18 bases remaining between them. CDR1 SGHTA and CDR2 FQGNSA come from the germline V gene. The CDR3 totals 16 residues. For the CDR3, the DNA is TGTGCCAGCAGCCCCCTCCGTCCACGGTGGCAAGAGACCCAGTACTTC. It yields the protein CASSPLRPRWQETQYF. The full variable domain, completed using reference TRBV7-2 and TRBJ2-5, is GAGVSQSPSNKVTEKGKDVELRCDPISGHTALYWYRQSLGQGLEFLIYFQGNSAPDKSGLPSDRFSAERTGGSVSTLTIQRTQQEDSAVYLCASSPLRPRWQETQYFGPGTRLLVL.

The chain employs TRBV7-9 and TRBJ2-5, with 8 bases fitting TRBD1. Germline CDR1 is SEHNR and CDR2 is FQNEAQ (reference sequence). With V trimmed by 4 bases and J by 3 bases, 4 bases remained unmatched. This CDR3 comprises 14 residues. CDR3 in DNA: TGTGCCAGCAGCTACCTACAGGGGGAAGAGACCCAGTACTTC. Protein sequence: CASSYLQGEETQYF.

The V and J genes are TRBV7-2 and TRBJ1-6, with unresolved D. CDR3 length: 14 residues. V was trimmed by 4 bases and J by 10 bases, leaving 14 bases between them. Per germline, CDR1 SGHTA and CDR2 FQGNSA. CDR3 sequence: CASSSWERHSPLHF. The CDR3 nucleotides are TGTGCCAGCAGCTCCTGGGAGAGGCACTCACCCCTCCACTTT. Variable domain in full (rest from reference TRBV7-2 and TRBJ1-6): GAGVSQSPSNKVTEKGKDVELRCDPISGHTALYWYRQSLGQGLEFLIYFQGNSAPDKSGLPSDRFSAERTGGSVSTLTIQRTQQEDSAVYLCASSSWERHSPLHFGNGTRLTVT.

This clonotype has more than one count but fewer than ten. The chain links TRBV7-2 to TRBJ1-1, with D hard to call. Trimming shortened V by 3 bases and J by 1 base, and 12 bases separated the two germline ends. This CDR3 has 15 residues. Germline V gene data show CDR1 as SGHTA and CDR2 as FQGNSA. The CDR3 spells CASSFGGSENTEAFF. CDR3 DNA sequence: TGTGCCAGCAGCTTTGGTGGATCGGAGAACACTGAAGCTTTCTTT. Together with reference TRBV7-2 and TRBJ1-1, the CDR3 gives the full variable domain: GAGVSQSPSNKVTEKGKDVELRCDPISGHTALYWYRQSLGQGLEFLIYFQGNSAPDKSGLPSDRFSAERTGGSVSTLTIQRTQQEDSAVYLCASSFGGSENTEAFFGQGTRLTVV.

This clonotype was detected only a few times. V and J are TRBV7-8 and TRBJ2-1; 14 bases agree with TRBD2. Germline values: CDR1 SGHVS, CDR2 FQNEAQ. This CDR3 contains 17 residues. J was trimmed by 7 bases and V by 4 bases; bases with no gene match: 9. The CDR3 loop is CASSSGLAGAPRNEQFF. The CDR3 DNA reads TGTGCCAGCAGCTCGGGACTAGCGGGGGCCCCCAGGAATGAGCAGTTCTTC.

In this sample, this clonotype turned up many times. The CDR3 region has the DNA TGTGCCAGCAGAATGGGGGTGGCCCCCTCCTACGAGCAGTACTTC. Its protein product is CASRMGVAPSYEQYF. The chain couples TRBV6-2 or TRBV6-3 to TRBJ2-7; tentatively, D is TRBD1 or TRBD2 (5 bases each). CDR1 and CDR2 from the germline V gene are MNHEY and SVGEGT. Trimming shortened V by 6 bases and J by 0 bases, and 15 bases separated the two germline ends. The CDR3 is 15 amino acids.

V gene TRBV28 combines with J gene TRBJ2-1; 10 bases are shared with TRBD1. The CDR3 is 16 amino acids. The V gene end was trimmed by 4 bases and the J gene end by 2 bases; junction bases not matched to a gene: 5. Looked up from germline, CDR1 is MDHEN and CDR2 is SYDVKM. CDR3 loop: CASSSDRGPAYNEQFF. In nucleotides, the CDR3 is TGTGCCAGCAGTTCCGACAGGGGGCCCGCCTACAATGAGCAGTTCTTC. Supplemented by reference TRBV28 and TRBJ2-1, the full variable domain reads DVKVTQSSRYLVKRTGEKVFLECVQDMDHENMFWYRQDPGLGLRLIYFSYDVKMKEKGDIPEGYSVSREKKERFSLILESASTNQTSMYLCASSSDRGPAYNEQFFGPGTRLTVL.

J is TRBJ2-1 and V is TRBV2, with TRBD2 matching over 11 bases. Per germline, CDR1 SNHLY and CDR2 FYNNEI. The CDR3 spans 17 residues. Unmatched junction bases numbered 13, after V lost 11 bases and J lost 1 base. CDR3 amino acids: CAFLSGGAIGSYNEQFF. The CDR3, as DNA: TGTGCCTTCCTTAGCGGGGGGGCCATCGGGTCCTACAATGAGCAGTTCTTC. The variable domain in full, completed from reference TRBV2 and TRBJ2-1, reads EPEVTQTPSHQVTQMGQEVILRCVPISNHLYFYWYRQILGQKVEFLVSFYNNEISEKSEIFDDQFSVERPDGSNFTLKIRSTKLEDSAMYFCAFLSGGAIGSYNEQFFGPGTRLTVL.

The genes are TRBV7-6 and TRBJ2-3; perhaps TRBD2 as D (6 bases). The germline V gene has CDR1 SGHVS and CDR2 FNYEAQ. The CDR3 consists of 13 residues. The V and J ends lost 1 base and 6 bases respectively, with 8 bases between them. The CDR3 sequence is CASSLGLVDTQYF. The CDR3 DNA follows: TGTGCCAGCAGCTTAGGACTAGTGGATACGCAGTATTTT.

This clonotype was picked up a small number of times. The V and J genes are TRBV11-2 and TRBJ2-3; possibly TRBD2 for D (6 bases). Germline lookup yields CDR1 SGHAT and CDR2 FQNNGV. The CDR3 is made up of 16 amino acids. Between the trimmed V and J ends, which lost 7 bases and 4 bases, there was a span of 21 bases. The CDR3 nucleotides are TGTGCCAGCAACCCCGTTCCGGGAGCGGCCCCAGATACGCAGTATTTT. Translation: CASNPVPGAAPDTQYF.

This chain joins TRBV29-1 and TRBJ2-1; the D is unclear. This CDR3 is 11 amino acids long. CDR1 is SQVTM and CDR2 is ANQGSEA in the germline V gene. The V and J ends lost 3 bases and 4 bases respectively, with 4 bases between them. The CDR3 region is CSVEVYNEQFF. DNA of the CDR3: TGCAGCGTTGAGGTTTACAATGAGCAGTTCTTC.

This rearrangement joins TRBV11-2 to TRBJ2-7; possible D gene TRBD2, 5 bases. The germline V and J ends were trimmed by 0 bases and 2 bases, with 11 bases remaining between them. Germline loops: CDR1 SGHAT, CDR2 FQNNGV. This CDR3 comprises 15 residues. CDR3: CASSLEGAAAYEQYF. CDR3 sequence (DNA): TGTGCCAGCAGCTTAGAAGGAGCGGCAGCCTACGAGCAGTACTTC.

The rearrangement joins TRBV7-8 to TRBJ2-1; no clear D. The CDR3 consists of 16 residues. Trimming pared 1 base from V and 3 bases from J, leaving 13 bases between. The germline V gene encodes CDR1 SGHVS and CDR2 FQNEAQ. Written as DNA, the CDR3 is TGTGCCAGCAGCTTAGGAGCCGGTGAGGTCTACAATGAGCAGTTCTTC. As protein: CASSLGAGEVYNEQFF. Variable domain in full (rest from reference TRBV7-8 and TRBJ2-1): GAGVSQSPRYKVAKRGQDVALRCDPISGHVSLFWYQQALGQGPEFLTYFQNEAQLDKSGLPSDRFFAERPEGSVSTLKIQRTQQEDSAVYLCASSLGAGEVYNEQFFGPGTRLTVL.

This chain connects TRBV6-1 to TRBJ2-4, with 7 bases matching TRBD1. This CDR3 region has 16 residues. V was pared by 1 base and J by 3 bases, with 6 bases of the junction left unmatched. Germline-derived CDR1 and CDR2 are MNHNS and SASEGT. Written as DNA, the CDR3 is TGTGCCAGCAGTGAAGGGACAGGCAGGGACAAAAACATTCAGTACTTC. This encodes CASSEGTGRDKNIQYF.